This TCR beta chain was documented in a study of blood T cell repertoires in COVID-19. Background on the study: There were acute and convalescent COVID-19 samples, and they came from the United States, Italy and Spain. Sample material is recorded as cDNA or gDNA derived from T cells, B-cell-depleted T cells, or PBMCs.

After removal of 5 bases from V and 4 bases from J, the junction contained 2 bases not matched to a gene. Germline CDR1 MNHEY, CDR2 SVGEGT. This CDR3 is 12 amino acids long. Original data processing: Researchers report that nucleated cell counts were estimated from reference gene primer amplification. Profiling relied on immunoSEQ multiplex PCR, and the TCRdb table lists in-frame clones only, not all of them. V, J and clone size were drawn from that table, and D and trimming were deduced from the DNA. Here the sample spans around 280,000 clones, approximately 86% being singletons. The J gene is TRBJ2-7, the V gene TRBV6-2 or TRBV6-3, with 7 bases fitting TRBD2. The specimen sequenced was peripheral blood. This receptor was identified in a woman in her forties or fifties who had recovered from COVID-19. The CDR3 loop is CASSALAYEQYF. The CDR3 nucleotides read TGTGCCAGCAGTGCACTAGCGTACGAGCAGTACTTC.